This TCR beta chain was documented in a study of blood T cell repertoires in COVID-19. Germline values: CDR1 LGHNA, CDR2 YNFKEQ. This CDR3 region has 13 residues. V lost 2 bases and J lost 5, with 9 bases in between. Assay used: immunoSEQ multiplex PCR; TCRdb lists only in-frame clones, some missing. The repertoire holds some 150,000 clones, about 89% seen once, with 2.5% to 4% in the top ten. Sequenced input: peripheral blood. This clonotype originated in a man between 70 and 80 years old with acute or convalescent COVID-19. The chain combines TRBV4-2 with TRBJ1-1, with D unclear. CDR3 in DNA: TGTGCCAGCAGCCAACCGAGACTTACTGAAGCTTTCTTT. Translating it yields CASSQPRLTEAFF.